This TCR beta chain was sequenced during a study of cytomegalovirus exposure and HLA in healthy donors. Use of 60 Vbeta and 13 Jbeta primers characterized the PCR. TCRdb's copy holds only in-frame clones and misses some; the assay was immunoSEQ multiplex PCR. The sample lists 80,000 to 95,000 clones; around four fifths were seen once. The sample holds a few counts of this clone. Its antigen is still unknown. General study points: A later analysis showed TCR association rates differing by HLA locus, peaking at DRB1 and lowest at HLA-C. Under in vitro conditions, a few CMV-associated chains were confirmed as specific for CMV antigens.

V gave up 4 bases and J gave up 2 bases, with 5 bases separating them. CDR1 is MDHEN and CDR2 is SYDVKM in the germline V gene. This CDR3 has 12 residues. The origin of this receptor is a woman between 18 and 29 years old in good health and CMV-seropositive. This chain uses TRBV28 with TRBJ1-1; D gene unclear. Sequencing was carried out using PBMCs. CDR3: CASSSINTEAFF. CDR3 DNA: TGTGCCAGCAGTTCTATCAACACTGAAGCTTTCTTT.